A single T cell receptor beta chain is shown here with its context. Other nucleotide sequences from this sample produce the same CDR3. Losses at the gene ends were 1 base for V and 7 bases for J; bases not matched to a gene: 0. Germline V CDR1 and CDR2: LNHDA, SQIVND (reference sequence). The CDR3 totals 13 residues. As processed by the authors: Counts of nucleated cells, estimated from reference gene primer amplification, were obtained. Produced via immunoSEQ multiplex PCR; TCRdb's table is partial and in-frame only. That table gives V, J and clone size, and the DNA gave D and trimming. The table lists about 140,000 clones, 60% to 80% of them singletons. This entry is derived from a study of blood T cell repertoires in COVID-19. Each recovered donor of Cohort 3 presented with two negative PCRs, clearance, or symptom resolution.

This receptor was taken from a woman in her forties or fifties who had recovered from COVID-19. V and J are TRBV19 and TRBJ1-5; 8 nucleotides align to TRBD1. The sample comprised PBMCs or T cells enriched from blood (not recorded which). This CDR3 is CASSIAGGQPQHF. The CDR3, as DNA: TGTGCCAGTAGTATAGCAGGGGGCCAGCCCCAGCATTTT.